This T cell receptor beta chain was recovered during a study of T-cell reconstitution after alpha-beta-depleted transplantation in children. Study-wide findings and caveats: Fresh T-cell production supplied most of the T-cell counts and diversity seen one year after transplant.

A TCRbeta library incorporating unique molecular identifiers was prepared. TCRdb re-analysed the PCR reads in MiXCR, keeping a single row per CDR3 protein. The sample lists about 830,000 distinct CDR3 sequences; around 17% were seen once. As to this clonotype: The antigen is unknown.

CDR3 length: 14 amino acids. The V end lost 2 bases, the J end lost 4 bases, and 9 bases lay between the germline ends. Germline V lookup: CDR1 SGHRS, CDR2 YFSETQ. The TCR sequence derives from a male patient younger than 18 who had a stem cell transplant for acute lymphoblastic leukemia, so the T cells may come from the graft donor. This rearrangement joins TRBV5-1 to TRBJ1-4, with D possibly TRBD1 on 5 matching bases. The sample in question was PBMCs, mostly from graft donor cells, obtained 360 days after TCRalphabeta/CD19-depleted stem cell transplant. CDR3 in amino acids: CASSFGGNNEKLFF. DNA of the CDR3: TGCGCCAGCAGCTTTGGGGGGAATAATGAAAAACTGTTTTTT. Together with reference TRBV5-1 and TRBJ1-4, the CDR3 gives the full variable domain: KAGVTQTPRYLIKTRGQQVTLSCSPISGHRSVSWYQQTPGQGLQFLFEYFSETQRNKGNFPGRFSGRQFSNSRSEMNVSTLELGDSALYLCASSFGGNNEKLFFGSGTQLSVL.